The 32 T cell receptor beta chains in this list originate from one sample, sequenced in a study of shared clonotypes between healthy human individuals (dated by TCRdb to about 2020). Library construction relied on the immunoSEQ multiplex PCR assay. The table comes from immuneACCESS by way of TCRdb, which keeps in-frame sequences with V and J called. Part of the clones is missing from these tables; in studies checked, under half for an unresolved V gene and the rest for unknown reasons. For this sample there are about 1.5 million clones; 95% to 99% appear just once. The ten largest clonotypes hold about 0.4% of the sample. The sample comprised naive CD4+ T cells sorted from blood. Sample cell subset or site, as interpreted from the label and publication: CD45RA+ positively selected. The source is a man aged 30-40 years in good health.

This sequence joins TRBV14 and TRBJ2-1; D may be TRBD1 or TRBD2 (5 bases each). Germline CDR1 SGHDN, CDR2 FVKESK. The CDR3 is 16 amino acids. V dropped 0 bases and J dropped 0 bases, with 9 bases sitting between them. CDR3 in DNA: TGTGCCAGCAGCCAAGATGAGGGGATCTCCTACAATGAGCAGTTCTTC. This translates into CASSQDEGISYNEQFF.

The V gene is TRBV4-1, the J gene TRBJ2-4; 8 nucleotides line up with TRBD1. In germline, CDR1 is MGHRA, CDR2 YSYEKL. The CDR3 is 14 amino acids. Trimming cost V 2 bases and J 8 bases; bases outside gene matches: 5. CDR3 DNA sequence: TGCGCCAGCAGCCAACCTAGACAGGGGCACATTCAGTACTTC. It translates to CASSQPRQGHIQYF.

The chain employs TRBV25-1 and TRBJ1-2, with D perhaps TRBD1 (5 bases). The length of the CDR3 is 16 residues. Per the germline V gene, CDR1 is MGHDK and CDR2 is SYGVNS. V shed 3 bases and J shed 4 bases, with 18 bases lying between them. CDR3 amino acids: CASSDSSLGGGYGYTF. The CDR3 DNA reads TGTGCCAGCAGTGATTCTTCCTTGGGCGGGGGCTATGGCTACACCTTC.

The chain has TRBV7-2 and TRBJ2-2, with 10 nucleotides matching TRBD2. After removal of 10 bases from V and 1 base from J, the junction contained 15 bases not matched to a gene. CDR1 is SGHTA and CDR2 is FQGNSA in the germline V gene. This CDR3 is built from 18 residues. This chain's CDR3 is CATPPPRLAGMNTGELFF. In DNA form, the CDR3 reads TGTGCCACCCCTCCCCCTCGACTAGCGGGCATGAACACCGGGGAGCTGTTTTTT.

The chain employs TRBV5-1 and TRBJ2-3; TRBD1 is a possible D gene (5 bases). This CDR3 spans 14 amino acids. V was pared by 0 bases and J by 4 bases, with 9 bases between. Germline CDR1 is SGHRS and CDR2 is YFSETQ. The CDR3, as DNA: TGCGCCAGCAGCTTGGCCAGGGAACCAGATACGCAGTATTTT. This sequence encodes CASSLAREPDTQYF. Supplemented by reference TRBV5-1 and TRBJ2-3, the full variable domain reads KAGVTQTPRYLIKTRGQQVTLSCSPISGHRSVSWYQQTPGQGLQFLFEYFSETQRNKGNFPGRFSGRQFSNSRSEMNVSTLELGDSALYLCASSLAREPDTQYFGPGTRLTVL.

The chain joins TRBV9 to TRBJ2-1; 8 nucleotides align to TRBD2. The CDR3 is made up of 15 amino acids. Germline lookup yields CDR1 SGDLS and CDR2 YYNGEE. J gave up 3 bases and V 6 bases, and 8 bases lay outside the gene matches. The CDR3 here is CASNPGGDFYNEQFF. The CDR3 nucleotides read TGTGCCAGCAACCCCGGGGGGGACTTCTACAATGAGCAGTTCTTC.

V usage is TRBV18 and J usage is TRBJ2-3; 8 bases are shared with TRBD2. This CDR3 is 18 amino acids long. Germline loops: CDR1 KGHSH, CDR2 LQKENI. V was clipped by 2 bases and J by 0 bases; unmatched bases: 10. The CDR3 DNA reads as TGTGCCAGCTCACCATTCCCCGCAGCGGGGGCTAGCACAGATACGCAGTATTTT. Translation gives CASSPFPAAGASTDTQYF.

V is TRBV27 and J is TRBJ2-2; D may be TRBD1 or TRBD2 (6 bases each). CDR3 length: 18 amino acids. The germline V gene has CDR1 MNHEY and CDR2 SMNVEV (reference sequence). V was shortened by 3 bases and J by 5 bases, with 22 bases between the two germline ends. CDR3 nucleotide sequence: TGTGCCAGCAGTTTCTCGGCCAGGGGAGGTTTCAGTACCGGGGAGCTGTTTTTT. Protein product: CASSFSARGGFSTGELFF.

The J gene is TRBJ1-4, the V gene TRBV14; D is unclear. Trimming took 1 base from V and 11 from J, leaving 14 bases between them. This CDR3 comprises 14 residues. Per the germline V gene, CDR1 is SGHDN and CDR2 is FVKESK. DNA for the CDR3: TGTGCCAGCAGCCAAGTTGGGCCGCGCGCCAAACTGTTTTTT. Protein: CASSQVGPRAKLFF.

The CDR3 DNA reads as TGTGCCAGCAGCCGAGGACTAGCGGGAGGGCCCCGCACAGATACGCAGTATTTT. It encodes CASSRGLAGGPRTDTQYF. This chain uses TRBV7-9 with TRBJ2-3; TRBD2 agrees at 15 bases. Looked up from germline, CDR1 is SEHNR and CDR2 is FQNEAQ (reference sequence). The CDR3 spans 18 residues. The trim removed 5 bases at V and 1 base at J, leaving 7 bases unmatched. Full variable domain (outside the CDR3, taken from reference TRBV7-9 and TRBJ2-3): DTGVSQNPRHKITKRGQNVTFRCDPISEHNRLYWYRQTLGQGPEFLTYFQNEAQLEKSRLLSDRFSAERPKGSFSTLEIQRTEQGDSAMYLCASSRGLAGGPRTDTQYFGPGTRLTVL.

This chain uses TRBV5-1 with TRBJ2-3; weak D call: TRBD1 (5 bases). Germline V CDR1 and CDR2: SGHRS, YFSETQ. The length of the CDR3 is 14 residues. Trimming took off 0 bases at V and 5 bases at J, with 10 bases between the two ends. This CDR3 reads CASSLVRDKDTQYF. CDR3 coding DNA: TGCGCCAGCAGCTTGGTCAGGGATAAAGATACGCAGTATTTT.

The CDR3 spells CASSPVGGSVSYNEQFF. The CDR3 region has the DNA TGTGCCAGCAGCCCGGTAGGCGGTTCGGTTTCCTACAATGAGCAGTTCTTC. The chain recombines TRBV6-4 with TRBJ2-1; D is ambiguous. Between the trimmed V and J ends, which lost 6 bases and 1 base, there was a span of 19 bases. Looked up from germline, CDR1 is MRHNA and CDR2 is SNTAGT. The CDR3 sequence is 17 residues long.

The CDR3 region has the DNA TGTGCCAGCAGCTTAGCGACGGGACAGTCAGATACGCAGTATTTT. As protein: CASSLATGQSDTQYF. The genes are TRBV7-2 and TRBJ2-3; TRBD1 matches 7 bases. Germline V gives CDR1 SGHTA, CDR2 FQGNSA. Trimming removed 0 bases from V and 4 bases from J; junction bases left unmatched: 4. CDR3 length equals 15 residues.

The V and J genes are TRBV5-1 and TRBJ2-1, with TRBD2 matching over 12 bases. The CDR3 consists of 16 residues. Germline CDR1 is SGHRS and CDR2 is YFSETQ. V was pared by 4 bases and J by 2 bases, with 4 bases of the junction left unmatched. The CDR3 nucleotides are TGCGCCAGCAGCACGACTAGCGGGAGCCCCTACAATGAGCAGTTCTTC. It is translated as CASSTTSGSPYNEQFF.

The chain carries TRBV27 and TRBJ2-3, with 8 bases identical to TRBD2. The CDR3 consists of 19 residues. The V segment lost 3 bases and the J segment 2 bases; nucleotides outside the gene matches: 16. Germline CDR1 MNHEY, CDR2 SMNVEV (reference sequence). DNA for the CDR3: TGTGCCAGCAGTTTCTCTAGCGGGCGGAGGTCGGGGGCCACAGATACGCAGTATTTT. This gives the protein CASSFSSGRRSGATDTQYF.

This clone was recorded once. This chain joins TRBV7-3 and TRBJ2-1; 8 nucleotides align to TRBD2. This CDR3 contains 18 residues. Trimming took 0 bases from V and 6 from J; bases not matched to a gene: 13. Germline-derived CDR1 and CDR2 are SGHTA and FQGTGA. The CDR3 is CASSLTPRTGLAFNEQFF. For the CDR3, the DNA is TGTGCCAGCAGCTTAACCCCCCGAACCGGACTAGCCTTCAATGAGCAGTTCTTC.

The J gene is TRBJ2-7, the V gene TRBV10-1; TRBD1 might be the D (6 bases). Germline V lookup: CDR1 WNHNN, CDR2 SYGVQD (reference sequence). Deletions cut 4 bases from V and 1 base from J, with 8 bases between. This CDR3 has 13 residues. CDR3 residues: CASSGGGSYEQYF. The CDR3 nucleotides read TGCGCCAGCAGTGGAGGGGGTTCCTACGAGCAGTACTTC.

This rearrangement joins TRBV23-1 to TRBJ1-5; no definite D call. TRBV23-1 is placed among ORFs of uncertain function. The CDR3 runs to 12 residues. The V end was cut by 9 bases, the J end by 0 bases, with 6 bases between. CDR3 amino acids: CARAFSNQPQHF. The CDR3 bases are TGCGCCAGGGCGTTTAGCAATCAGCCCCAGCATTTT.

V is TRBV10-3 and J is TRBJ2-4; 16 nucleotides align to TRBD2. The CDR3 runs 19 residues. Per germline, CDR1 ENHRY and CDR2 SYGVKD. V was clipped by 5 bases and J by 1 base; unmatched bases: 8. CDR3 protein: CAISPGLAGGPSAKNIQYF. Written as DNA, the CDR3 is TGTGCCATCAGTCCGGGACTAGCGGGAGGGCCGTCGGCCAAAAACATTCAGTACTTC.

The rearrangement links TRBV5-6 to TRBJ1-5; the D is unclear. Looked up from germline, CDR1 is SGHDT and CDR2 is YYEEEE. The CDR3 is 12 amino acids. The V and J ends lost 4 bases and 7 bases respectively, with 9 bases between them. The CDR3 is CASSGRRQPQHF. The CDR3, as DNA: TGTGCCAGCAGCGGGAGAAGACAGCCCCAGCATTTT.

The chain couples TRBV28 to TRBJ1-3, with D possibly matching TRBD1 (6 bases). Trimming pared 8 bases from V and 0 bases from J, leaving 20 bases between. The germline gives CDR1 MDHEN, CDR2 SYDVKM. The CDR3 totals 17 residues. The CDR3 nucleotides are TGTGCCAGCGGAGGGGCAGGGGCGTTCAGCTCTGGAAACACCATATATTTT. Protein: CASGGAGAFSSGNTIYF.

This chain uses TRBV7-3 with TRBJ2-1; 8 bases match TRBD1. Trimming removed 5 bases from V and 9 bases from J; junction bases left unmatched: 15. Germline CDR1 and CDR2: SGHTA and FQGTGA. This CDR3 is 16 amino acids long. CDR3 residues: CASSRAGTGRIGEQFF. The CDR3 DNA reads TGTGCCAGCAGCAGGGCCGGGACAGGAAGGATTGGTGAGCAGTTCTTC. Based on the CDR3 plus reference TRBV7-3 and TRBJ2-1, the full variable domain is GAGVSQTPSNKVTEKGKYVELRCDPISGHTALYWYRQSLGQGPEFLIYFQGTGAADDSGLPNDRFFAVRPEGSVSTLKIQRTERGDSAVYLCASSRAGTGRIGEQFFGPGTRLTVL.

The J gene is TRBJ1-5, the V gene TRBV19; the match to TRBD1 covers 9 bases. The CDR3 runs 16 residues. The trim removed 5 bases at V and 3 bases at J, leaving 8 bases unmatched. CDR1 LNHDA and CDR2 SQIVND come from the germline V gene (reference sequence). Here the CDR3 DNA reads TGTGCCAGTAGTGGACAGGACAGGGGTTTCAATCAGCCCCAGCATTTT. This translates into CASSGQDRGFNQPQHF.

This chain joins TRBV5-1 and TRBJ1-1; D remains unclear. The CDR3 has 13 amino acids. Per the germline V gene, CDR1 is SGHRS and CDR2 is YFSETQ. The V and J ends lost 5 bases and 2 bases respectively, with 10 bases between them. CDR3 protein: CASREPANTEAFF. The DNA of the CDR3 is TGCGCCAGCAGAGAGCCGGCAAACACTGAAGCTTTCTTT.

A note on this clone: Other DNA variants within this sample encode the same CDR3. The V and J genes are TRBV18 and TRBJ2-7; the D gene could be TRBD1 or TRBD2 (5 bases each). CDR1 and CDR2 from the germline V gene are KGHSH and LQKENI. This CDR3 contains 13 residues. V shed 3 bases and J shed 2 bases, with 8 bases lying between them. CDR3 nucleotide sequence: TGTGCCAGCTCACCTGGGGGAACCTACGAGCAGTACTTC. This translates into CASSPGGTYEQYF.

Of note for this clone: Other DNA sequences in this sample translate to the same CDR3. The chain carries TRBV5-1 and TRBJ1-1, with D unresolved. The V end lost 3 bases, the J end lost 0 bases, and 6 bases lay between the germline ends. CDR1 and CDR2 from the germline V gene are SGHRS and YFSETQ. The CDR3 length is 13 residues. In nucleotides, the CDR3 is TGCGCCAGCAGCTCGAGCATGAACACTGAAGCTTTCTTT. Protein product: CASSSSMNTEAFF.

This clone has only one observation. The V call is TRBV19, the J call TRBJ2-7; TRBD1 is a possible D gene (6 bases). V dropped 6 bases and J dropped 0 bases, with 15 bases sitting between them. Germline V gene data show CDR1 as LNHDA and CDR2 as SQIVND (reference sequence). The CDR3 is 15 residues long. The CDR3 is CASSLGTPPSYEQYF. The CDR3 nucleotides are TGTGCCAGTAGCCTCGGGACACCCCCCTCCTACGAGCAGTACTTC.

V gene TRBV29-1 combines with J gene TRBJ1-1; D unclear. Germline lookup yields CDR1 SQVTM and CDR2 ANQGSEA. The CDR3 runs to 12 residues. V lost 5 bases and J 3 bases, leaving 10 bases between the germline ends. The CDR3 DNA follows: TGCAGCGTTCATTGGGGTGACACTGAAGCTTTCTTT. Translation gives CSVHWGDTEAFF. Together with reference TRBV29-1 and TRBJ1-1, the CDR3 gives the full variable domain: SAVISQKPSRDICQRGTSLTIQCQVDSQVTMMFWYRQQPGQSLTLIATANQGSEATYESGFVIDKFPISRPNLTFSTLTVSNMSPEDSSIYLCSVHWGDTEAFFGQGTRLTVV.

Points on this clone: The same CDR3 arises from other DNA sequences in this sample as well. The chain joins TRBV28 to TRBJ1-2, with D hard to call. V lost 6 bases and J lost 2, with 10 bases in between. The CDR3 covers 13 residues. Germline V gene sequence: CDR1 MDHEN, CDR2 SYDVKM. CDR3 loop: CASRPPQNYGYTF. The DNA for the CDR3 is TGTGCCAGCAGACCCCCACAAAACTATGGCTACACCTTC.

This clone appeared once. The chain uses TRBV5-1 and TRBJ2-3, with 13 bases identical to TRBD2. Germline loops: CDR1 SGHRS, CDR2 YFSETQ. V dropped 4 bases and J dropped 5; count of bases not matched to a gene: 13. The CDR3 is 18 residues long. This CDR3 reads CASSHLRTSGSGGDTQYF. In DNA, the CDR3 is TGCGCCAGCAGCCACTTACGGACTAGCGGGAGCGGAGGAGATACGCAGTATTTT.

The V and J genes are TRBV27 and TRBJ1-4, with 7 bases identical to TRBD1. V lost 6 bases to trimming and J lost 5 bases; unmatched junction nucleotides: 3. CDR3 size: 13 residues. Germline V CDR1 and CDR2: MNHEY, SMNVEV (reference sequence). The CDR3 region is CASRKQGNEKLFF. The CDR3 DNA reads as TGTGCCAGCAGAAAACAGGGGAATGAAAAACTGTTTTTT.

The chain recombines TRBV5-1 with TRBJ2-4, with TRBD1 identical over 10 bases. Trimming cost V 3 bases and J 7 bases; bases outside gene matches: 4. This CDR3 is built from 14 residues. CDR1 is SGHRS and CDR2 is YFSETQ in the germline V gene. CDR3 sequence: CASSSDRGLNIQYF. In DNA, the CDR3 is TGCGCCAGCAGCTCTGACAGGGGGCTCAACATTCAGTACTTC. The full variable domain, rest sourced from reference TRBV5-1 and TRBJ2-4, is KAGVTQTPRYLIKTRGQQVTLSCSPISGHRSVSWYQQTPGQGLQFLFEYFSETQRNKGNFPGRFSGRQFSNSRSEMNVSTLELGDSALYLCASSSDRGLNIQYFGAGTRLSVL.